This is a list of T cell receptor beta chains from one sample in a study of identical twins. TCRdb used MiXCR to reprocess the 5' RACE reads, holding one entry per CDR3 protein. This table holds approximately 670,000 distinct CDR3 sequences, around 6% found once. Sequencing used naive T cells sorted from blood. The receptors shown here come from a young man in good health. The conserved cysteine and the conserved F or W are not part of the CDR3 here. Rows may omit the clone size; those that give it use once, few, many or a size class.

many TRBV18 ASSPRVQYNEQF
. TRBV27 ASRGFTGVTVTANEKLF
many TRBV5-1 ASSFAGPSTDTQY
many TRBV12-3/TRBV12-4 ASSLFRARGRTGYSNQPQH
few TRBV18 ASSLNRQYTDTQY
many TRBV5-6 ASSLVSTQGWETQY
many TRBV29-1 SVEGQGVHEQF
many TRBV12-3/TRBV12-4 ASSEWVAGTDTQY
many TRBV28 ASSLGGTGGYGYT
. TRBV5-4 ASRHRGSRPVTDTQY
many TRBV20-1 SATRTYGAQWLG
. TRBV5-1 ASSSDLAGMNTEAF
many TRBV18 ASSLTGNNEQF
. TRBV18 ASSLTGGPADTQY
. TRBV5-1 ASSLAGRSKQF
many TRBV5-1 ASSVNSGPYNEQF
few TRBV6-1 ASSPNFMDTQY
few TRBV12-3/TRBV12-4 ASSAPSGGYFRELF
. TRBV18 ASSPWGLADTGELF
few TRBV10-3 ATMTSGSRIGTGELF
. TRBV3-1 ASSQGSREKLF
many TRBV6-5 ASRAADSPLH
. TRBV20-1 SAPLGFGETQY
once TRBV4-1 ASSQRTARLPEAF
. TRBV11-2 ASSLVWGVILDEQF
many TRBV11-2 ASSQPLRLAGEVMDTQY
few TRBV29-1 SVERVDEQF
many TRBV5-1 ASSGLAGGPDTQY
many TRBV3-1 ASSQGTRNTGELF
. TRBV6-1 ASSRAGFYGYT
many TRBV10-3 AIRGTSGSPNTGELF